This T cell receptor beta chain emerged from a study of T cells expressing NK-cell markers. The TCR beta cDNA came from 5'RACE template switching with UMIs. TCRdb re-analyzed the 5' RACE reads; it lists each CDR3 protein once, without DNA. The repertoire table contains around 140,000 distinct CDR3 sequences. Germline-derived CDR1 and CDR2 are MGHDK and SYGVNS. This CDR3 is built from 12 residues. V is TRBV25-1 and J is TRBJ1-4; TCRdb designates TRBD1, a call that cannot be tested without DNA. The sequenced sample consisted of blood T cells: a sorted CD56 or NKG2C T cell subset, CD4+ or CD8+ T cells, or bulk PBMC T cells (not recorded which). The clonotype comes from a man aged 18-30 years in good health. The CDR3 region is CASSESGEKLFF.